The T cell receptor (beta chain) described here comes from a study of blood T cell repertoires in COVID-19. Participant ages covered roughly 18 to 89 years across about two dozen US areas. The CDR3 runs to 14 residues. Trimming shortened V by 2 bases and J by 5 bases, and 15 bases separated the two germline ends. Germline V gene lookup returns CDR1 GTSNPN and CDR2 SVGIG (reference sequence). The data were produced by immunoSEQ multiplex PCR, yet TCRdb's version contains in-frame clones alone and is incomplete. The table has a few hundred thousand clones, 87% seen once; the top ten hold 4.5% to 7%. This receptor was obtained from a woman aged 25-40 years who had recovered from COVID-19. The sample comprised PBMCs or T cells enriched from blood (not recorded which). J is TRBJ1-1 and V is TRBV30, with D perhaps TRBD1 (5 bases). The CDR3 region is CAWSLTSGGTEAFF. CDR3 in DNA: TGTGCCTGGAGTCTGACCTCGGGGGGTACTGAAGCTTTCTTT. The whole variable domain, remainder taken from reference TRBV30 and TRBJ1-1, is SQTIHQWPATLVQPVGSPLSLECTVEGTSNPNLYWYRQAAGRGLQLLFYSVGIGQISSEVPQNLSASRPQDRQFILSSKKLLLSDSGFYLCAWSLTSGGTEAFFGQGTRLTVV.